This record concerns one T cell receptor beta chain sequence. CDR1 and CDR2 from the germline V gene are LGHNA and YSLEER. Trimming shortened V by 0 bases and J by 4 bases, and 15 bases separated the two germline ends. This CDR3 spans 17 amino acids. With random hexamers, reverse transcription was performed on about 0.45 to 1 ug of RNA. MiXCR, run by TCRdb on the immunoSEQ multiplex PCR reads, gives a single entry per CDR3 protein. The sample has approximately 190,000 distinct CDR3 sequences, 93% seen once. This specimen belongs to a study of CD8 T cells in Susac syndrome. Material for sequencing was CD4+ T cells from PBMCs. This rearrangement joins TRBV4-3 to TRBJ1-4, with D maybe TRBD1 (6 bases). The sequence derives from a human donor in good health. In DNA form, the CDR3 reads TGCGCCAGCAGCCAAGAGCTACGGACAGCCATTAATGAAAAACTGTTTTTT. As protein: CASSQELRTAINEKLFF.